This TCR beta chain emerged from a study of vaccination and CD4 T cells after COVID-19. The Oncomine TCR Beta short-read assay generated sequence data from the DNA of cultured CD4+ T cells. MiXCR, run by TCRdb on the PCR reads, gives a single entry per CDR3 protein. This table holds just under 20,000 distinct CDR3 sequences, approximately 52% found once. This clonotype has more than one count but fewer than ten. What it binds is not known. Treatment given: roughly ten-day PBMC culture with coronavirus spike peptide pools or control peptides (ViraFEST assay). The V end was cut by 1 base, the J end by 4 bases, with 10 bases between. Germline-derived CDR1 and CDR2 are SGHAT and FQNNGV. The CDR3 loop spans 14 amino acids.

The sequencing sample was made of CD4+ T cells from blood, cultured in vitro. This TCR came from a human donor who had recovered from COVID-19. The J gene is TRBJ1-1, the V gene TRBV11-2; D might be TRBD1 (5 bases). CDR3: CASSLGQGVTEAFF. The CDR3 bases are TGTGCCAGCAGCTTAGGACAAGGGGTCACTGAAGCTTTCTTT.